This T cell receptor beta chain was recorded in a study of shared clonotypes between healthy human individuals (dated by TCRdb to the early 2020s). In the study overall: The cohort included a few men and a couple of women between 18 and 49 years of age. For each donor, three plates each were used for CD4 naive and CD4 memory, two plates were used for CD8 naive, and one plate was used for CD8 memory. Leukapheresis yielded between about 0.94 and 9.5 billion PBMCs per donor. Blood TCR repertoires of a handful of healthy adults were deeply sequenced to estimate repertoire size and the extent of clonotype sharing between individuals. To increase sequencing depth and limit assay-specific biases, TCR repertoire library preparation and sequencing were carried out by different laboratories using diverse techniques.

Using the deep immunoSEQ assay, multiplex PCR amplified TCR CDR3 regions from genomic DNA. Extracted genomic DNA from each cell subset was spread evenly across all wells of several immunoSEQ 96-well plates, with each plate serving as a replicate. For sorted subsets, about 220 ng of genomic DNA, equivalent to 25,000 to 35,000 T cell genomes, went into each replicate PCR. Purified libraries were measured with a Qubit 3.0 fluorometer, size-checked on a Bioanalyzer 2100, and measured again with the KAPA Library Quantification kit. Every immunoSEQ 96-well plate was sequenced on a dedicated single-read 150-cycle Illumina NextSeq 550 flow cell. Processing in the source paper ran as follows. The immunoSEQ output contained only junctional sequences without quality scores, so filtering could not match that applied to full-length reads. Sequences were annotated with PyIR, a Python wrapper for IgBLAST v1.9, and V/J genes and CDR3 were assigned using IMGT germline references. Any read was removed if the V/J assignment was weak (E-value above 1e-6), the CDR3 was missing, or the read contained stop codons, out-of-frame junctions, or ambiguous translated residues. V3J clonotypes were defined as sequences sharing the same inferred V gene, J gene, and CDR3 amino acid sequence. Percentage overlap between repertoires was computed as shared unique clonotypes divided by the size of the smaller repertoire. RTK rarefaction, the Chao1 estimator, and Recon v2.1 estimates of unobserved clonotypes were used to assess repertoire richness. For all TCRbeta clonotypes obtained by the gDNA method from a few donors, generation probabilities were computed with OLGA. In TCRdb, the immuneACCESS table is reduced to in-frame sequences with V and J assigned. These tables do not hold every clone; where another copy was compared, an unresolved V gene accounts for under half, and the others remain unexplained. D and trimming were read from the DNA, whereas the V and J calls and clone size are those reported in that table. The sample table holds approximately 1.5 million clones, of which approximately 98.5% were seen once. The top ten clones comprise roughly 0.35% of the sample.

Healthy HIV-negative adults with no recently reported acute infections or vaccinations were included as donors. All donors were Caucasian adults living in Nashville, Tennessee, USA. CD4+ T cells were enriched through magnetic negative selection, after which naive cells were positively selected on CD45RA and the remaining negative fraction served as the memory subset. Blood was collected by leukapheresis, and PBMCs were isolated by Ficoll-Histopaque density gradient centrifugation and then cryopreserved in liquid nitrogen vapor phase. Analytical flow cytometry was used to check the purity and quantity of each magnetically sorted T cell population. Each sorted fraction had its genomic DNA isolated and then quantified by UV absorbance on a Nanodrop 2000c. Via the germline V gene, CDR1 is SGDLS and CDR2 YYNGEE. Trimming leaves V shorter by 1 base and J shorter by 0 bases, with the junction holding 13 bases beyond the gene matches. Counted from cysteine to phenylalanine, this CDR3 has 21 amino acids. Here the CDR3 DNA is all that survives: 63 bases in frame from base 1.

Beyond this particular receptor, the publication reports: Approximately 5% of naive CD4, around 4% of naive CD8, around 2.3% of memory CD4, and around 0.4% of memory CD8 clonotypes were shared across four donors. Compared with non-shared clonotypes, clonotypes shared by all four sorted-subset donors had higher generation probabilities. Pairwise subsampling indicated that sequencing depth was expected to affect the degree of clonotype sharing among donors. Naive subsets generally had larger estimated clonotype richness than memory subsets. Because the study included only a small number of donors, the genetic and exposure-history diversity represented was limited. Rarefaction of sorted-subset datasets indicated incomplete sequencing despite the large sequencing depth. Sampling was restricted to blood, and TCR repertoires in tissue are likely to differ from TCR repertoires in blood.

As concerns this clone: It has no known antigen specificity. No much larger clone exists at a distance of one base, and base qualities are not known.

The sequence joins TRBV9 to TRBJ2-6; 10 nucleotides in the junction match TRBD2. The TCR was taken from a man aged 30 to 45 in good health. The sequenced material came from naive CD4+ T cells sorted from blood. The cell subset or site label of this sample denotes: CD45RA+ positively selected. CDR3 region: CASSVLDRGLAGDSGANVLTF. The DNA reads TGTGCCAGCAGCGTACTTGATCGTGGGCTAGCGGGAGACTCTGGGGCCAACGTCCTGACTTTC.